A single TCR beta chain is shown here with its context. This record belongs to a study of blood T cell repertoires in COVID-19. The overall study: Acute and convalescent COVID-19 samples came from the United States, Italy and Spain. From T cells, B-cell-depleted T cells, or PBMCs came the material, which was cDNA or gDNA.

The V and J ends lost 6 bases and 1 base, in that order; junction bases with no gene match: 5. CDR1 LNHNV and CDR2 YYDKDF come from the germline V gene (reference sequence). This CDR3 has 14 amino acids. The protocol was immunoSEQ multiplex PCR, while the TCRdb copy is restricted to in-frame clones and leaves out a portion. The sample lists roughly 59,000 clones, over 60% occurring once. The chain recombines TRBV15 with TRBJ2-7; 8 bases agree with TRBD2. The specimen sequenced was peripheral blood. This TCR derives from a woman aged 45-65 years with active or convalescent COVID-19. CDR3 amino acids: CATRPTSASYEQYF. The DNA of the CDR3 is TGTGCCACCAGACCGACTAGCGCTTCCTACGAGCAGTACTTC.